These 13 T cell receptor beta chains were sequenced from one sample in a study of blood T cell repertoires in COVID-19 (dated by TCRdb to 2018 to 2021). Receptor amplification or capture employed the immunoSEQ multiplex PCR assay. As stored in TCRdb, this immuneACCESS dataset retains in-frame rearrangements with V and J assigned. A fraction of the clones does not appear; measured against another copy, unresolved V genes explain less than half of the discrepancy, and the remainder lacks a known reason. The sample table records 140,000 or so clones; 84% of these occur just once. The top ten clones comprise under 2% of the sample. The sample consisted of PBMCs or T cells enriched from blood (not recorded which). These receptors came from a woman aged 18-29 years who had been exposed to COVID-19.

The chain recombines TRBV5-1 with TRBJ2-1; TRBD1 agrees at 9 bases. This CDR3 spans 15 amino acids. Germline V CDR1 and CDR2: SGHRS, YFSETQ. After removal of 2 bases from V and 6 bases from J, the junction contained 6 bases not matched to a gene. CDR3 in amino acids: CASSLGGQGSNEQFF. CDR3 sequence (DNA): TGCGCCAGCAGCTTAGGTGGACAGGGGAGCAATGAGCAGTTCTTC.

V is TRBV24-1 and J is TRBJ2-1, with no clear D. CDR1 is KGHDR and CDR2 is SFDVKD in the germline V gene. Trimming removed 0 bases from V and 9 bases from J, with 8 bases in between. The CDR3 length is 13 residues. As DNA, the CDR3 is TGTGCCACCAGTGATTTGACCCGGAGTGAGCAGTTCTTC. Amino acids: CATSDLTRSEQFF.

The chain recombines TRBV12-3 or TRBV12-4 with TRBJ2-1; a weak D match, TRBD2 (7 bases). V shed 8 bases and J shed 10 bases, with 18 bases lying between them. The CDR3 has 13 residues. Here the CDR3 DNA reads TGTGCCAGCGATGGGGGGGCGGGAGCGGAGCAGTTCTTC. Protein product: CASDGGAGAEQFF.

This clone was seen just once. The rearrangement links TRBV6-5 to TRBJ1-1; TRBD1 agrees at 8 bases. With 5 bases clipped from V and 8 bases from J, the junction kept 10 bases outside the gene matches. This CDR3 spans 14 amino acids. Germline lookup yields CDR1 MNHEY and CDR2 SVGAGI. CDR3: CASSPQGASYEAFF. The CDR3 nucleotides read TGTGCCAGCAGTCCGCAGGGGGCGTCCTACGAAGCTTTCTTT.

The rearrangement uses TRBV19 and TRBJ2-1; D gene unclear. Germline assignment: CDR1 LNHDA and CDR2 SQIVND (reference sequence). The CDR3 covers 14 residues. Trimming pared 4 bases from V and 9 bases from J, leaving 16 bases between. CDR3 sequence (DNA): TGTGCCAGTAGTACCTCGGGTGGCGGCGCTGAGCAGTTCTTC. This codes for CASSTSGGGAEQFF.

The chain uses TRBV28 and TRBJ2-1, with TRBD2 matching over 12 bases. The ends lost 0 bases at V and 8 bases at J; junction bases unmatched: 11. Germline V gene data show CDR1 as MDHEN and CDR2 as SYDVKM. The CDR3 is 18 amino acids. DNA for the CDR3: TGTGCCAGCAGTTTATGGGAGCTAGCGGGAGGGCCAGGATATGAGCAGTTCTTC. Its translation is CASSLWELAGGPGYEQFF.

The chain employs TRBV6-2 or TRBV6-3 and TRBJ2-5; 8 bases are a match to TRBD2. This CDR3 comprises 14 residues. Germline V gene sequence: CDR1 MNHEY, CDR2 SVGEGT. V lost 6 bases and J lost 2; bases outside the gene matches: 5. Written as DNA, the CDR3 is TGTGCCAGCAGCCCCGGGACTAGTCAAGAGACCCAGTACTTC. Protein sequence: CASSPGTSQETQYF.

CDR3 loop: CASSQKRTATNEKLFF. In nucleotides, the CDR3 is TGTGCCAGCAGCCAAAAGCGGACAGCAACTAATGAAAAACTGTTTTTT. V and J are TRBV4-2 and TRBJ1-4, with D possibly TRBD1 on 6 matching bases. The CDR3 totals 16 residues. Germline V gives CDR1 LGHNA, CDR2 YNFKEQ. V lost 2 bases, J lost 0 bases, and 10 bases lay in between.

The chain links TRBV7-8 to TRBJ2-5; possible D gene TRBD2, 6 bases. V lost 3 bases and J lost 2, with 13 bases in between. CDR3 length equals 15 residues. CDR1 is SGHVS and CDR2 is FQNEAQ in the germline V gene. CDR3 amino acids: CASSLAGGVQETQYF. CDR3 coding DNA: TGTGCCAGCAGCTTGGCTGGCGGGGTACAAGAGACCCAGTACTTC. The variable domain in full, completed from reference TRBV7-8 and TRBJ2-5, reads GAGVSQSPRYKVAKRGQDVALRCDPISGHVSLFWYQQALGQGPEFLTYFQNEAQLDKSGLPSDRFFAERPEGSVSTLKIQRTQQEDSAVYLCASSLAGGVQETQYFGPGTRLLVL.

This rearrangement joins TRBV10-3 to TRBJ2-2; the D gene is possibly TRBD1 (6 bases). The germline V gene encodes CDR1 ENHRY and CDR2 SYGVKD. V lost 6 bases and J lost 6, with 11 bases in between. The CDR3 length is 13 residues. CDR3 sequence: CAISLQGPGELFF. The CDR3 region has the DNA TGTGCCATCAGCCTACAGGGTCCCGGGGAGCTGTTTTTT.

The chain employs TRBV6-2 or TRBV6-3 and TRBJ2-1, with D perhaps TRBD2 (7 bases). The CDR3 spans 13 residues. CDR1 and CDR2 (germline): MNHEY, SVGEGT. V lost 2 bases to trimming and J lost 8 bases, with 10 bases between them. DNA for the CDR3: TGTGCCAGCAGTTACAGGGGGGGCGATGAGCAGTTCTTC. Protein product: CASSYRGGDEQFF.

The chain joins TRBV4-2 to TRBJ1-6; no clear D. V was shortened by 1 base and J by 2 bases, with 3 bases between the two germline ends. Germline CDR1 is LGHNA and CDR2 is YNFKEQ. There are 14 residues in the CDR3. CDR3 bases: TGTGCCAGCAGCCAAGGGCCCTATAATTCACCCCTCCACTTT. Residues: CASSQGPYNSPLHF.

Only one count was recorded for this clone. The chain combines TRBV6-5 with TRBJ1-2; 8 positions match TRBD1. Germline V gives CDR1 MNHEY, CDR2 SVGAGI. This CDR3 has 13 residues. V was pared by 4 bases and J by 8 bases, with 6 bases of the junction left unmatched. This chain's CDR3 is CASSSYQGAGYTF. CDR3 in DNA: TGTGCCAGCAGTTCTTACCAGGGGGCCGGCTACACCTTC.